The 2 T cell receptor beta chains listed next were all sequenced from one sample in a study of blood T cells in healthy people across ages. A J-beta primer mix and a sample-barcoded 5' primer were used in a second PCR of about 7 to 12 cycles. TCRdb fed the 5' RACE reads into MiXCR, producing one record per CDR3 protein. The table records 600,000 to 1,000,000 distinct CDR3 sequences, 58% of them present only once. Sequencing used blood. The receptors derive from a young man in good health.

The chain employs TRBV20-1 and TRBJ2-3, with D possibly TRBD1 on 6 matching bases. Trimming shortened V by 5 bases and J by 2 bases, and 14 bases separated the two germline ends. Per the germline V gene, CDR1 is DFQATT and CDR2 is SNEGSKA (reference sequence). This CDR3 spans 14 amino acids. This chain's CDR3 is CSAQGQEYTDTQYF. The CDR3 DNA is TGCAGTGCTCAGGGGCAGGAGTACACAGATACGCAGTATTTT.

The sample holds a few counts of this clonotype. The genes are TRBV2 and TRBJ2-1; D not certain. The CDR3 sequence is 14 residues long. Trimming pared 1 base from V and 9 bases from J, leaving 13 bases between. Germline V lookup: CDR1 SNHLY, CDR2 FYNNEI. CDR3 nucleotide sequence: TGTGCCAGCAGTGAAGTCCTATTGGTGGTTGAGCAGTTCTTC. It encodes CASSEVLLVVEQFF.